This entry lists 20 T cell receptor beta chains sequenced from one sample in a study of CDR3 diversity in severe acne. TCRdb re-analysed the PCR reads in MiXCR, keeping a single row per CDR3 protein. The repertoire holds more than 85,000 distinct CDR3 sequences, with around 54% as singletons. The sequencing sample was made of blood. These receptors all come from a male donor with severe acne vulgaris.

V usage is TRBV20-1 and J usage is TRBJ2-2, with 9 bases lining up with TRBD2. Germline lookup yields CDR1 DFQATT and CDR2 SNEGSKA (reference sequence). The CDR3 contains 17 residues. The V segment lost 0 bases and the J segment 4 bases; nucleotides outside the gene matches: 9. CDR3 sequence (DNA): TGCAGTGCTAGAGATCTCTGGCGGGAGGGCGTCACCGGGGAGCTGTTTTTT. Protein sequence: CSARDLWREGVTGELFF.

This clonotype has at least ten counts. V is TRBV9 and J is TRBJ2-1; D ambiguous. V gave up 3 bases and J gave up 10 bases, with 8 bases separating them. The CDR3 length is 11 residues. Germline V gene data show CDR1 as SGDLS and CDR2 as YYNGEE. The CDR3, as DNA: TGTGCCAGCAGCGCTGACTGGGAGCAGTTCTTC. Protein: CASSADWEQFF.

This clonotype was detected a few times. V and J are TRBV5-4 and TRBJ1-6; D remains ambiguous. The germline V gene has CDR1 SGHNT and CDR2 YYREEE (reference sequence). CDR3 size: 14 residues. Trimming took off 1 base at V and 7 bases at J, with 9 bases between the two ends. CDR3 DNA: TGTGCCAGCAGCTTGTACGGCGGCAATTCACCCCTCCACTTT. Translating it yields CASSLYGGNSPLHF. Looking up the rest from reference TRBV5-4 and TRBJ1-6 gives the full variable domain: ETGVTQSPTHLIKTRGQQVTLRCSSQSGHNTVSWYQQALGQGPQFIFQYYREEENGRGNFPPRFSGLQFPNYSSELNVNALELDDSALYLCASSLYGGNSPLHFGNGTRLTVT.

This chain connects TRBV29-1 to TRBJ1-1; D is uncertain. The CDR3 totals 14 residues. The ends were cut back, 3 bases at V and 0 bases at J, with 11 bases in the middle. CDR1 is SQVTM and CDR2 is ANQGSEA in the germline V gene. CDR3 protein: CSVERAGMNTEAFF. CDR3 bases: TGCAGCGTTGAGCGTGCGGGCATGAACACTGAAGCTTTCTTT.

The CDR3 nucleotides read TGTGCCAGCAGCTACTACAGGGGAGTCAAAAACATTCAGTACTTC. The encoded protein is CASSYYRGVKNIQYF. V usage is TRBV11-2 and J usage is TRBJ2-4, with 7 bases lining up with TRBD1. After removal of 4 bases from V and 3 bases from J, the junction contained 6 bases not matched to a gene. CDR1 SGHAT and CDR2 FQNNGV come from the germline V gene. CDR3 length equals 15 residues.

This clonotype has ten or more counts. The chain carries TRBV20-1 and TRBJ2-7; the match to TRBD2 covers 7 bases. Germline V lookup: CDR1 DFQATT, CDR2 SNEGSKA (reference sequence). The CDR3 loop spans 13 amino acids. J was trimmed by 1 base and V by 4 bases; bases with no gene match: 4. This chain's CDR3 is CSAIGLESYEQYF. The CDR3 nucleotides are TGCAGTGCTATCGGACTAGAGTCCTACGAGCAGTACTTC.

This clonotype was seen ten or more times. The chain couples TRBV5-8 to TRBJ2-3; 12 bases line up with TRBD1. The germline V gene has CDR1 SGHTS and CDR2 YDEGEE. The CDR3 has 16 residues. Germline trimming cut 3 bases from V and 4 bases from J; bases unmatched to any gene: 6. The CDR3 is CASSSPGQGAADTQYF. The CDR3 region has the DNA TGTGCCAGCAGCTCTCCGGGACAGGGGGCTGCAGATACGCAGTATTTT.

This clonotype has just one count. Since a much larger clone is just one base distant, this may be a read error. V and J are TRBV2 and TRBJ1-1, with D uncertain. The CDR3 sequence is 10 residues long. Germline values: CDR1 SNHLY, CDR2 FYNNEI. The V gene lost 4 bases and the J gene lost 6 bases, with 3 bases spanning the gap. CDR3 amino acids: CASSVAEAFF. CDR3 bases: TGTGCCAGCAGTGTGGCTGAAGCTTTCTTT.

About this clonotype itself: One end of the junction does not line up with germline, which may come from a read error. V usage is TRBV11-1 and J usage is TRBJ2-3; D is possibly TRBD1 (6 bases). Germline V gene lookup returns CDR1 SGHAT and CDR2 FQDESV (reference sequence). The CDR3 is made up of 15 amino acids. CDR3 residues: CATSSTWTATDTQYF. The CDR3 nucleotides read TGTGCCACCAGCAGTACGTGGACAGCCACAGATACGCAGTATTTT.

CDR3 residues: CASSRLALYPYNEQFF. The CDR3 nucleotides are TGTGCCAGCAGTCGACTAGCGCTTTATCCCTACAATGAGCAGTTCTTC. The genes are TRBV13 and TRBJ2-1; 8 bases align to TRBD2. Germline V gene sequence: CDR1 PRHDT, CDR2 FYEKMQ (reference sequence). J was trimmed by 2 bases and V by 6 bases; bases with no gene match: 9. This CDR3 has 16 residues.

The gene calls are TRBV29-1 and TRBJ2-7, with D unclear. V was trimmed by 1 base and J by 5 bases, leaving 9 bases between them. This CDR3 is built from 12 residues. Germline V gene data show CDR1 as SQVTM and CDR2 as ANQGSEA. CDR3 protein: CSVEVSPHEQYF. The CDR3 DNA reads TGCAGCGTTGAAGTCTCCCCCCACGAGCAGTACTTC.

The chain has TRBV20-1 and TRBJ2-7, with TRBD2 as a possible D gene (6 bases). Germline V gene data show CDR1 as DFQATT and CDR2 as SNEGSKA (reference sequence). Trimming removed 1 base at V and 0 bases at J, with 13 bases between. The CDR3 is 15 amino acids. CDR3 nucleotide sequence: TGCAGTGCTAGAGGGGACTTATTATCCTCCTACGAGCAGTACTTC. Residues: CSARGDLLSSYEQYF.

To note about this clonotype: A junction boundary mismatches the germline segment, possibly from a read error. The V call is TRBV5-1, the J call TRBJ2-6; TRBD1 might be the D (5 bases). The CDR3 spans 17 residues. Per the germline V gene, CDR1 is SGHRS and CDR2 is YFSETQ. The CDR3 DNA follows: TGCGCCAGCAGCTCCGTGGAGAAAGTCTCTGGGGCCAACGTCCCGACTTTC. This gives the protein CASSSVEKVSGANVPTF.

The table lists this clonotype with a few counts. V and J are TRBV6-5 and TRBJ1-2, with 9 bases aligning to TRBD1. The CDR3 contains 13 residues. The germline gives CDR1 MNHEY, CDR2 SVGAGI. Germline trimming cut 6 bases from V and 4 bases from J; bases unmatched to any gene: 3. This CDR3 is CASSPTGGYGYTF. Here the CDR3 DNA reads TGTGCCAGCAGCCCGACAGGGGGCTATGGCTACACCTTC.

This clonotype appeared a few times. The CDR3 DNA follows: TGTGCCAGTAATACGGACCACCTAGAACATGAGCAGTTCTTC. This gives the protein CASNTDHLEHEQFF. This rearrangement joins TRBV19 to TRBJ2-1; D unresolved. From germline, CDR1 is LNHDA and CDR2 SQIVND (reference sequence). The CDR3 is 14 amino acids. V gave up 7 bases and J gave up 8 bases, with 18 bases separating them.

The chain links TRBV29-1 to TRBJ2-2; perhaps TRBD1 as D (6 bases). Per germline, CDR1 SQVTM and CDR2 ANQGSEA. Trimming left V 6 bases short and J 3 bases short, with 14 bases between. The CDR3 runs 14 residues. CDR3 in DNA: TGCAGCGTCGCCACAGGGTTGGACACCGGGGAGCTGTTTTTT. This gives the protein CSVATGLDTGELFF.

On this clonotype itself: Its ends do not fully match the called genes, so a read error is possible. The chain employs TRBV6-5 and TRBJ1-2, with 7 bases that match TRBD1. Germline CDR1 MNHEY, CDR2 SVGAGI. This CDR3 is built from 9 residues. For the CDR3, the DNA is TGTGCCAGCAAGGGGGCATCCGTCTTC. As protein: CASKGASVF.

The CDR3 sequence is CASSLYLGMEDYTEAFF. CDR3 nucleotides: TGTGCCAGCAGCTTGTATCTGGGGATGGAAGATTACACTGAAGCTTTCTTT. The rearrangement joins TRBV11-1 to TRBJ1-1; unclear D gene. This CDR3 comprises 17 residues. Looked up from germline, CDR1 is SGHAT and CDR2 is FQDESV (reference sequence). The V end lost 3 bases, the J end lost 3 bases, and 20 bases lay between the germline ends.

In its sample, this clonotype ranks as medium-sized. Its ends do not fully match the called genes, so a read error is possible. The genes are TRBV25-1 and TRBJ1-2; D possibly corresponds to TRBD1 (6 bases). The CDR3 sequence is 13 residues long. Germline assignment: CDR1 MGHDK and CDR2 SYGVNS. Here the CDR3 reads CASGDRTHYGYTF. CDR3 DNA sequence: TGTGCCAGCGGTGACAGGACCCACTATGGCTACACCTTC.

This sequence joins TRBV4-3 and TRBJ2-7, with D perhaps matching TRBD2 (6 bases). V was clipped by 0 bases and J by 2 bases, with 11 bases between them. Germline lookup yields CDR1 LGHNA and CDR2 YSLEER. The CDR3 extends over 15 amino acids. The CDR3 region is CASSQDFGSPYEQYF. Written as DNA, the CDR3 is TGCGCCAGCAGCCAAGATTTCGGGAGCCCCTACGAGCAGTACTTC.